This TCR beta chain is from a study of T cells expressing NK-cell markers. Study overall: Repertoires of TCR beta were obtained from T cells sorted as CD3+CD56+NKG2C+, CD3+CD56+NKG2C- and CD3+CD56-NKG2C+.

With respect to this clonotype: The antigen is undetermined.

It was by 5'RACE template switching with UMIs that TCR beta cDNA was made. TCRdb reprocessed the 5' RACE reads and stores each CDR3 protein as one record, lacking DNA. The sample table includes approximately 170,000 distinct CDR3 sequences. Study findings and constraints: Certain NKG2C+ T cell clones were expanded, and their HCMV specificity remained unclear.

Germline assignment: CDR1 MNHEY and CDR2 SVGAGI. This CDR3 contains 15 residues. This sequence originates from a man aged 18-69 years in good health. Sample: blood T cells: a sorted CD56 or NKG2C T cell subset, CD4+ or CD8+ T cells, or bulk PBMC T cells (not recorded which). The chain combines TRBV6-5 with TRBJ1-3. The CDR3 sequence is CASSYGVSYGNTIYF.